This record concerns one T cell receptor beta chain sequence. Antigen unknown. This entry comes from a study of cytomegalovirus exposure and HLA in healthy donors. The CDR3 is 15 residues long. CDR1 and CDR2 from the germline V gene are SGHDT and YYEEEE. Trimming left V 0 bases short and J 5 bases short, with 14 bases between. PCR involved 60 Vbeta and 13 Jbeta primers. TCRdb's copy holds only in-frame clones and misses some; the assay was immunoSEQ multiplex PCR. The sample has about 190,000 clones; approximately 80% are singletons. Findings of the study overall: Researchers catalogued about 150 TCR beta chains as cytomegalovirus-associated. HLA-A and HLA-B allele assignments for most subjects were reportedly predicted accurately using TCR beta sequences. One variant, a missense change in DCLRE1C, was linked in a later analysis to TCR beta V- and J-gene trimming. Exclusion applied to some V segments, including TRBV6-2 and TRBV6-3, as they were indistinguishable.

Sequences were obtained from PBMCs. This clonotype was sampled from a male donor in good health and CMV-seronegative. The V gene is TRBV5-6, the J gene TRBJ2-5, with D maybe TRBD2 (7 bases). The chain's CDR3 is CASSLGGRGPETQYF. The CDR3, as DNA: TGTGCCAGCAGCTTGGGGGGGCGGGGGCCGGAGACCCAGTACTTC.